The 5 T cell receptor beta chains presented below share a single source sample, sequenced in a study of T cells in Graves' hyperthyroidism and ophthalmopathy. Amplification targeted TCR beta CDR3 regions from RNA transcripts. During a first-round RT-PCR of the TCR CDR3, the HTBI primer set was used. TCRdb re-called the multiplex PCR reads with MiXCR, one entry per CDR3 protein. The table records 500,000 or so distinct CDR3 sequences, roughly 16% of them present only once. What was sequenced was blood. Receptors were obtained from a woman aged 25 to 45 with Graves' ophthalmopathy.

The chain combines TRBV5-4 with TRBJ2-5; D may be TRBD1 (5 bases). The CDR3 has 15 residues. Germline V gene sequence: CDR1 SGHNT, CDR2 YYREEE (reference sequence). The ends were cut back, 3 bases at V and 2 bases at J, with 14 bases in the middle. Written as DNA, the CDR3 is TGTGCCAGCAGCTACCAGGGTGTGCGGCAAGAGACCCAGTACTTC. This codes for CASSYQGVRQETQYF.

The CDR3 DNA reads TGTGCCAGCAGTTACGACCCTGTGCGGATGCAAGAGACCCAGTACTTC. The encoded protein is CASSYDPVRMQETQYF. The V call is TRBV6-2 or TRBV6-3, the J call TRBJ2-5; D gene ambiguous. Per germline, CDR1 MNHEY and CDR2 SVGEGT. V was trimmed by 2 bases and J by 2 bases, leaving 15 bases between them. This CDR3 has 16 residues.

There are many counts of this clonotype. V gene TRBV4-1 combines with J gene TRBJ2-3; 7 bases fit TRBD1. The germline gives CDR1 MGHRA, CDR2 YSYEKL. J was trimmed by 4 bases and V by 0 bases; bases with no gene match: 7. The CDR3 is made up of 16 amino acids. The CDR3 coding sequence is TGCGCCAGCAGCCAAGATCTCCGACAGGGCGCAGATACGCAGTATTTT. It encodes CASSQDLRQGADTQYF.

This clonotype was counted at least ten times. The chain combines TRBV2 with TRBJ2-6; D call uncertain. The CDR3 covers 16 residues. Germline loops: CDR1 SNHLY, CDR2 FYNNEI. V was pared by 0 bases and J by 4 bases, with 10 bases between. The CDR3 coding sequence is TGTGCCAGCAGTGAAGCCACGGGTTACGGGGCCAACGTCCTGACTTTC. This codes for CASSEATGYGANVLTF.

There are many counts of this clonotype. The chain's CDR3 is CASSLYTGAYEQYF. CDR3 coding DNA: TGTGCCAGCAGTTTATATACAGGGGCCTACGAGCAGTACTTC. V usage is TRBV27 and J usage is TRBJ2-7; 7 bases line up with TRBD1. CDR1 is MNHEY and CDR2 is SMNVEV in the germline V gene (reference sequence). V dropped 1 base and J dropped 2; count of bases not matched to a gene: 2. The CDR3 sequence is 14 residues long.